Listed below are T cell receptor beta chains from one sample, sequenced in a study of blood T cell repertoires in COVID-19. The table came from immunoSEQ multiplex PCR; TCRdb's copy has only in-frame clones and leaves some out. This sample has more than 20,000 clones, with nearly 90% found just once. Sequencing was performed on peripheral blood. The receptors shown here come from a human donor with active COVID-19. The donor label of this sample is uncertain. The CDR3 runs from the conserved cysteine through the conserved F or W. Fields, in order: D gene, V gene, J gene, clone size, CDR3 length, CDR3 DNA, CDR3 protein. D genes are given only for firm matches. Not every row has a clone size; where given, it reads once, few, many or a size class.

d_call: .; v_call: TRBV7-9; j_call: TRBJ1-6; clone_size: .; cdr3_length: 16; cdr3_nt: TGTGCCAGCAGCTCATCCGGGGGTTTGGGGAATTCACCCCTCCACTTT; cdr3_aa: CASSSSGGLGNSPLHF
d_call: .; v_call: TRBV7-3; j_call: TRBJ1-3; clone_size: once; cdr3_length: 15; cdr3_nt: TGTGCCAGCAGCCCGGAAGCAGCGGGAGGAAACACCATATATTTT; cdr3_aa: CASSPEAAGGNTIYF
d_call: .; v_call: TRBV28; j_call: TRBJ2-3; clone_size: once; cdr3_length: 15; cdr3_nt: TGTGCCAGCAGTTCCCCCCTGGGCAGCACAGATACGCAGTATTTT; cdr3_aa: CASSSPLGSTDTQYF
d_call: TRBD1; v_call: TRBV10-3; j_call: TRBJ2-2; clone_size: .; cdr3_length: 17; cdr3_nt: TGTGCCATCAGTGAGTCGGGGGACAGGGGACATCCCGGGGAGCTGTTTTTT; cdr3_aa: CAISESGDRGHPGELFF
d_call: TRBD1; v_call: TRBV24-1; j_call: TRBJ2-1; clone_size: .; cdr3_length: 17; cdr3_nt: TGTGCCATAAGACCCAGAAGACAGGGGAATTTCGTTGGTGAGCAGTTCTTC; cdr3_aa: CAIRPRRQGNFVGEQFF
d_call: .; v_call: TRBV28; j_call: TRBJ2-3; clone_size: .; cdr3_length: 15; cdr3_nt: TGTGCCAGCAGTTTTCCAGGGGTTAACACAGATACGCAGTATTTT; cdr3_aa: CASSFPGVNTDTQYF
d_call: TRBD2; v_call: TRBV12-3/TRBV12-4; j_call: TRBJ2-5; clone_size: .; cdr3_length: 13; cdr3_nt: TGTGCCAGCAGATCGGGAGGGCCGAAGACCCAGTACTTC; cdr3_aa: CASRSGGPKTQYF
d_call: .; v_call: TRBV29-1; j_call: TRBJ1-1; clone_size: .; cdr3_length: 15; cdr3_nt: TGCAGCGTTGAAGAATATCACAGCTTGAACACTGAAGCTTTCTTT; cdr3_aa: CSVEEYHSLNTEAFF
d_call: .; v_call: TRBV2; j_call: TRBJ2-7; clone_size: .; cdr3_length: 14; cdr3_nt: TGTGCCACCATCGCCCGTCGCAGAACCTACGAGCAGTACTTC; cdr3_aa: CATIARRRTYEQYF
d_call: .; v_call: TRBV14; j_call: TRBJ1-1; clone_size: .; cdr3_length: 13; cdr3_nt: TGTGCCAGCAGCCAGATGAGAAACACTGAAGCTTTCTTT; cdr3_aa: CASSQMRNTEAFF
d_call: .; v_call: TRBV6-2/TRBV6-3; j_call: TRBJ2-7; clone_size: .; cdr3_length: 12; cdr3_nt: TGTGCCAGCAGTCACCTAGGGGGCGAGCAGTACTTC; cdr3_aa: CASSHLGGEQYF
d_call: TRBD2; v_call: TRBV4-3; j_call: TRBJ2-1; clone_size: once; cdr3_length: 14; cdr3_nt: TGCGCCAGCAGCCAAGAAAAGGAGAGGACTAGGCAGTTCTTC; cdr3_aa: CASSQEKERTRQFF
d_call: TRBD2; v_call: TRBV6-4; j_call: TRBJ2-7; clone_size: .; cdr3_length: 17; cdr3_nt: TGTGCCAGCAGTGACATATTTAGCGGGAGATACACCTACGAGCAGTACTTC; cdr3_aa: CASSDIFSGRYTYEQYF
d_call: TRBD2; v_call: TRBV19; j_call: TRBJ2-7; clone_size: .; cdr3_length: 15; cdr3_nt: TGTGCCAGTAGCCCCCGGGGGGGGCAAACCTACGAGCAGTACTTC; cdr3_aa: CASSPRGGQTYEQYF
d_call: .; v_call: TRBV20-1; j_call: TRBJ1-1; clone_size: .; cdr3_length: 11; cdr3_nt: TGCAGTGCAAAGGAGGGACTTGAAGCTTTCTTT; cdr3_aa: CSAKEGLEAFF
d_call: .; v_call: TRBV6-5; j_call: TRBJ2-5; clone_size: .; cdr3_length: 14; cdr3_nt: TGTGCCGGAAAGGGGGGGGGTCATCTAGAGACCCAGTACTTC; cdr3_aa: CAGKGGGHLETQYF
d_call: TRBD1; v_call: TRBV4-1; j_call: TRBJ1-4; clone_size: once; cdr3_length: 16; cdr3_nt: TGCGCCAGCAGCCAAGCGCCGGGACAGAGTAATGAAAAACTGTTTTTT; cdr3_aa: CASSQAPGQSNEKLFF
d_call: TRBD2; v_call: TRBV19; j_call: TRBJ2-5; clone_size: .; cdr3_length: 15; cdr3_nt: TGTGCCAGTAGTAGAACTAGCGTAAGCCAAGAGACCCAGTACTTC; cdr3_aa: CASSRTSVSQETQYF
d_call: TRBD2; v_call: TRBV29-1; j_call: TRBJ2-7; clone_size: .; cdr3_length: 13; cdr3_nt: TGCAGCGTGACTAGCGCAGTCTCCTACGAGCAGTACTTC; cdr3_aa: CSVTSAVSYEQYF
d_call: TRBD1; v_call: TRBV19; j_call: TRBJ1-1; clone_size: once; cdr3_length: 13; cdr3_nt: TGTGCCAGTAGAACATCAGGGGGCACTGAAGCTTTCTTT; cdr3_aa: CASRTSGGTEAFF
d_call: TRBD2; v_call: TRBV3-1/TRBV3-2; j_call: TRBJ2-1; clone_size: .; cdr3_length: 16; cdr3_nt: TGTGCCAGCAGCCACGAGAGCGGGAGCTCCTACAATGAGCAGTTCTTC; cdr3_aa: CASSHESGSSYNEQFF
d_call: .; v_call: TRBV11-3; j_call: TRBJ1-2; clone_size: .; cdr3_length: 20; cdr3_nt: TGTGCCAGCAGCCCGACCAGAACATCTAACAGGGCAGGGGTAAGTAGAGCCTACACCTTC; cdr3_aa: CASSPTRTSNRAGVSRAYTF
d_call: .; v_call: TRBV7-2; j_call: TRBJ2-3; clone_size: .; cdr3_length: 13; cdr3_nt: TGTGCCAGCAGCTCGCAGAACATAGATACGCAGTATTTT; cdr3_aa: CASSSQNIDTQYF
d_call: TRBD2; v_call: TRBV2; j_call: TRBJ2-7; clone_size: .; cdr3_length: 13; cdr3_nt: TGTGCCAGCGGGACTAGCGGTTCCTACGAGCAGTACTTC; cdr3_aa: CASGTSGSYEQYF
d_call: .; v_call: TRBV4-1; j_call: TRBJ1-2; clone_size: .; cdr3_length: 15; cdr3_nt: TGCGCCAGCAGCCAAGATCGGGGGAGTATATATGGCTACACCTTC; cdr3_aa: CASSQDRGSIYGYTF
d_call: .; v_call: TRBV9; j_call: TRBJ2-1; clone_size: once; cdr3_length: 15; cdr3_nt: TGTGCCAGCAGCGCCGCCACAGGGTTCTACAATGAGCAGTTCTTC; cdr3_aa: CASSAATGFYNEQFF
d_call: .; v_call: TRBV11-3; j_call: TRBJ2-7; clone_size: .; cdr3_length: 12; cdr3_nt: TGTGCCAGCAGCCCGAGCTCCTACGAGCAGTACTTC; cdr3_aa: CASSPSSYEQYF
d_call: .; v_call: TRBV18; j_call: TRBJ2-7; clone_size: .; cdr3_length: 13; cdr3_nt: TGTGCCAGCTCACCACCCGGGAGCTACGAGCAGTACTTC; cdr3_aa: CASSPPGSYEQYF
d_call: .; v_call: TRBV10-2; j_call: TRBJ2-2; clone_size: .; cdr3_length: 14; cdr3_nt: TGCGCCAGCAGAGTAAAGACAGTTAGCGGGGAGCTGTTTTTT; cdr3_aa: CASRVKTVSGELFF
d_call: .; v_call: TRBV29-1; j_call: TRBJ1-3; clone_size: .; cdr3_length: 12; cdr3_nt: TGCAGCGCACTCCTTCCCGGAAACACCATATATTTT; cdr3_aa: CSALLPGNTIYF
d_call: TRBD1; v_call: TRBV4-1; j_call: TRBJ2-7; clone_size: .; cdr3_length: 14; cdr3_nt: TGCGCCAGCAGCCAAGCGACAGGGACCTACGAGCAGTACTTC; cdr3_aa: CASSQATGTYEQYF
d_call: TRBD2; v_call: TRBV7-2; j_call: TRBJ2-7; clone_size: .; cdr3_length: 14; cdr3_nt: TGTGCCAGCAGCTTACAGCGGGGGGCCTACGAGCAGTACTTC; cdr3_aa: CASSLQRGAYEQYF
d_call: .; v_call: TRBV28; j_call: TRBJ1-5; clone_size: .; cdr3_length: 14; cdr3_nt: TGTGCCAGCAGTTTAGCCAGGGTCGGTCAGCCCCAGCATTTT; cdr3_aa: CASSLARVGQPQHF
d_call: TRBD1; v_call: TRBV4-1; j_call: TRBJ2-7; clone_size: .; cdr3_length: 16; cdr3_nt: TGCGCCAGCAGCTGGGGACCGGGACAGGGGTCCTACGAGCAGTACTTC; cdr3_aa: CASSWGPGQGSYEQYF
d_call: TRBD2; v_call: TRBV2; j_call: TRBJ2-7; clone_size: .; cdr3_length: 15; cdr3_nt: TGTGCCAGCAATCAGAGAAGCGGGGGCTACTACGAGCAGTACTTC; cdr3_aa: CASNQRSGGYYEQYF
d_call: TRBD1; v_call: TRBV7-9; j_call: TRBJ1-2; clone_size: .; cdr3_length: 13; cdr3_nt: TGTGCCAGCAGCTTAGATCAGGGGGATGGCTACACCTTC; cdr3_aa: CASSLDQGDGYTF
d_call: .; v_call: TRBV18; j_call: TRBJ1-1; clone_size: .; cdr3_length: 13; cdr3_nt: TGTGCCAGCTCACCAAGCCAGAACACTGAAGCTTTCTTT; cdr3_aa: CASSPSQNTEAFF
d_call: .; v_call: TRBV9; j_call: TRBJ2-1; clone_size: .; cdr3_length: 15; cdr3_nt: TGTGCCAGCACCAGTCGAGACTCCCCATACAATGAGCAGTTCTTC; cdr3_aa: CASTSRDSPYNEQFF
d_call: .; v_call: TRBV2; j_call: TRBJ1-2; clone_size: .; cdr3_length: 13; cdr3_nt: TGTGCCAGCAGTGGTCAGCGCAACTATGGCTACACCTTC; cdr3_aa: CASSGQRNYGYTF
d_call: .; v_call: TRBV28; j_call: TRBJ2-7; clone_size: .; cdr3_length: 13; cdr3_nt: TGTGCCAGCAGTTTGATGGAGTCCTACGAGCAGTACTTC; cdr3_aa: CASSLMESYEQYF
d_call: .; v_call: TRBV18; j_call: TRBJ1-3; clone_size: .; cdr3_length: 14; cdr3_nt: TGTGCCAGCTCACCGCAGACAGGACGAAACACCATATATTTT; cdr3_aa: CASSPQTGRNTIYF
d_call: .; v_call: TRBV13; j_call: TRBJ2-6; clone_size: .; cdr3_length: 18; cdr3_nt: TGTGCCAGCAGTCCCGGCGGGGGCAGTCCTTCTGGGGCCAACGTCCTGACTTTC; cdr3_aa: CASSPGGGSPSGANVLTF
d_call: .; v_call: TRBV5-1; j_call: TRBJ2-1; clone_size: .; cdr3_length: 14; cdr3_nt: TGCGCCAGCAGCGGCGACGGAGGATACAATGAGCAGTTCTTC; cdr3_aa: CASSGDGGYNEQFF
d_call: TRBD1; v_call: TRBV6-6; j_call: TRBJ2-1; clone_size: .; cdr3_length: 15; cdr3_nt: TGTGCCAGCAGACCCCAGGACAGGGTAGGGAATGAGCAGTTCTTC; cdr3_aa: CASRPQDRVGNEQFF
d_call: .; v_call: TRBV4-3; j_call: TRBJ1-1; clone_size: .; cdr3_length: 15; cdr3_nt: TGCGCCAGCAGCCAAGAACAGTTGATGAACACTGAAGCTTTCTTT; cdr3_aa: CASSQEQLMNTEAFF
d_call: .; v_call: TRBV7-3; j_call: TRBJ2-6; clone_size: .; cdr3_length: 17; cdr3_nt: TGTGCCAGCAGCGATACCAGGGCCCACTCTGGGGCCAACGTCCTGACTTTC; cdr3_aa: CASSDTRAHSGANVLTF
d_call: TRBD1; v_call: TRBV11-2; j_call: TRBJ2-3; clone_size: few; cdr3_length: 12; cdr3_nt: TGTGCCAGCAGCTCGACAGGGCGGGCGCAGTATTTT; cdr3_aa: CASSSTGRAQYF